The 9 T cell receptor beta chains reported below all come from one sample, sequenced in a study of regulatory T cells in long-lasting Graves disease. HTBI primers from iRepertoire and Arm-PCR of CDR3 regions yielded the TCR beta libraries. MiXCR, applied by TCRdb to the multiplex PCR reads, yields one record per CDR3 protein. The data show more than 400,000 distinct CDR3 sequences, 15% to 20% seen once. The time point denotes: newly diagnosed GD, antithyroid drugs for less than 3 months. The TCR library used RNA extracted from PBMCs. These records were also assigned to another study, of T cells in Graves' hyperthyroidism and ophthalmopathy.

The sequencing here drew on peripheral blood mononuclear cells (PBMCs), taken at new diagnosis, from a patient treated with antithyroid drugs. The receptors here all came from a man in his forties with Graves disease.

There are many counts of this clonotype. The chain has TRBV12-5 and TRBJ2-2; TRBD1 matches at 8 bases. With V trimmed by 6 bases and J by 4 bases, 10 bases remained unmatched. Germline V gene lookup returns CDR1 LGHNT and CDR2 FRNRAP. The CDR3 is 16 amino acids. The DNA for the CDR3 is TGTGCTAGTGGCGCTCTCAGGGGGCCGAGCACCGGGGAGCTGTTTTTT. Amino acids: CASGALRGPSTGELFF.

This clonotype was seen many times. The chain has TRBV30 and TRBJ2-7; either TRBD1 or TRBD2 may supply D (5 bases each). CDR1 is GTSNPN and CDR2 is SVGIG in the germline V gene (reference sequence). The CDR3 runs 13 residues. Trimming shortened V by 4 bases and J by 6 bases, and 16 bases separated the two germline ends. In DNA, the CDR3 is TGTGCCTGGAACGCCGACGCCGGGGCCGAGCAGTACTTC. Protein product: CAWNADAGAEQYF.

This clonotype has ten or more counts. The chain uses TRBV2 and TRBJ2-1, with 8 bases fitting TRBD2. J gave up 1 base and V 1 base, and 6 bases lay outside the gene matches. CDR1 and CDR2 (germline): SNHLY, FYNNEI. The CDR3 loop spans 17 amino acids. The CDR3 sequence: CASSEDMREASYNEQFF. CDR3 DNA: TGTGCCAGCAGTGAAGATATGCGGGAGGCATCCTACAATGAGCAGTTCTTC.

This clonotype was counted only a few times. The rearrangement uses TRBV27 and TRBJ2-4; 8 bases align to TRBD1. J gave up 4 bases and V 4 bases, and 3 bases lay outside the gene matches. CDR1 and CDR2 from the germline V gene are MNHEY and SMNVEV (reference sequence). The CDR3 runs 14 residues. Written as DNA, the CDR3 is TGTGCCAGCAGTTCCGACAGGGGTAAAAACATTCAGTACTTC. It specifies CASSSDRGKNIQYF.

This clonotype was detected many times. The V gene is TRBV11-2, the J gene TRBJ1-3; D remains unclear. CDR1 and CDR2 from the germline V gene are SGHAT and FQNNGV. V dropped 0 bases and J dropped 0 bases, with 9 bases sitting between them. The CDR3 has 16 amino acids. The CDR3 region is CASSLEDFRSGNTIYF. The CDR3 nucleotides are TGTGCCAGCAGCTTAGAGGACTTTCGCTCTGGAAACACCATATATTTT. The complete variable domain, with remaining parts taken from reference TRBV11-2 and TRBJ1-3, reads EAGVAQSPRYKIIEKRQSVAFWCNPISGHATLYWYQQILGQGPKLLIQFQNNGVVDDSQLPKDRFSAERLKGVDSTLKIQPAKLEDSAVYLCASSLEDFRSGNTIYFGEGSWLTVV.

This clonotype was detected ten times or more. The CDR3 is CSAYRAQGAYTGELFF. The CDR3 coding sequence is TGCAGTGCATACCGAGCACAGGGGGCGTACACCGGGGAGCTGTTTTTT. The chain joins TRBV20-1 to TRBJ2-2; 9 positions agree with TRBD1. There are 16 residues in the CDR3. CDR1 DFQATT and CDR2 SNEGSKA come from the germline V gene (reference sequence). J was trimmed by 3 bases and V by 6 bases; bases with no gene match: 11.

This clonotype was seen many times. The chain uses TRBV6-1 and TRBJ2-7; 12 nucleotides agree with TRBD2. V gave up 5 bases and J gave up 3 bases; unmatched junction bases: 5. The length of the CDR3 is 15 residues. Germline V CDR1 and CDR2: MNHNS, SASEGT. The CDR3 sequence: CASSKLAGGRYEQYF. CDR3 DNA sequence: TGTGCCAGCAGTAAGCTAGCGGGAGGGCGCTACGAGCAGTACTTC.

This clonotype was counted between two and nine times. J is TRBJ1-4 and V is TRBV29-1; D is possibly TRBD1 (6 bases). The germline gives CDR1 SQVTM, CDR2 ANQGSEA. V lost 7 bases and J lost 3, with 9 bases in between. This CDR3 comprises 12 residues. CDR3 amino acids: CSGGPSNEKLFF. As DNA, the CDR3 is TGCAGCGGGGGGCCTTCTAATGAAAAACTGTTTTTT.

This chain connects TRBV14 to TRBJ1-2; TRBD1 might be the D (5 bases). The V end lost 2 bases, the J end lost 5 bases, and 9 bases lay between the germline ends. The germline CDR1 and CDR2 sequences are SGHDN and FVKESK. The CDR3 is 13 residues long. CDR3 loop: CASSQKKGYGYTF. The CDR3 DNA reads as TGTGCCAGCAGCCAAAAGAAGGGGTATGGCTACACCTTC.